The entry below describes one T cell receptor (beta chain). The sample holds one count of this clone. Its cognate antigen has yet to be identified. The record has no base qualities; no much larger clone is one base away. Measured from the cysteine to the phenylalanine, the CDR3 is 14 residues long. Here the CDR3 DNA is all that survives: 42 bases in frame from base 1. Unmatched junction bases come to 4, with V trimmed by 3 bases and J by 7 bases. The germline V gene provides CDR1 MDHEN and CDR2 SYDVKM. The sample is drawn from a study of shared clonotypes between healthy human individuals (dated by TCRdb to 2019 to 2021). Regarding the complete study: The cohort included three men and a couple of women between 18 and 49 years of age. Per donor, three plates each were used for CD4 naive and CD4 memory, two for CD8 naive, and one for CD8 memory. To estimate repertoire size and how much clonotypes are shared between individuals, the study performed deep sequencing of blood TCR repertoires from roughly five healthy adults. Different laboratories and diverse techniques were used to prepare libraries and sequence TCR repertoires, to increase sequencing depth and limit assay-specific biases. Leukapheresis yielded between about 0.8 and 8.9 billion PBMCs per donor. Beyond this particular receptor, the publication reports: Sampling was limited to blood, and TCR repertoires in tissue likely differ from TCR repertoires in blood. Compared with non-shared clonotypes, the clonotypes found in all four sorted-subset donors had higher generation probabilities. Pairwise subsampling indicated that sequencing depth was expected to affect the degree of clonotype sharing among donors. About 5% of naive CD4, 3% to 3.5% of naive CD8, about 2.1% of memory CD4, and around 0.42% of memory CD8 clonotypes were shared across several donors. Estimated clonotype richness was generally larger for naive than for memory subsets. Even with the large sequencing depth, rarefaction of the sorted-subset datasets indicated that sequencing was incomplete. Because the study included only a small number of donors, the genetic and exposure-history diversity represented was limited.

Using the deep immunoSEQ assay, multiplex PCR amplified TCR CDR3 regions from genomic DNA. Genomic DNA extracted from each cell subset was distributed evenly over all wells of several immunoSEQ 96-well plates, and each plate served as one replicate. For sorted subsets, around 0.2 ug genomic DNA, equal to tens of thousands of T cell genomes, was loaded into each replicate PCR. Purified libraries were measured with a Qubit 3.0 fluorometer, size-checked on a Bioanalyzer 2100, and measured again with the KAPA Library Quantification kit. Every immunoSEQ 96-well plate was sequenced on a dedicated single-read 150-cycle Illumina NextSeq 550 flow cell. Turning to the authors' computational methods: Because only junctional sequences without quality scores were contained in the immunoSEQ output, filtering matching that applied to full-length reads could not be performed. To assign V/J genes and CDR3, sequences were annotated against IMGT germline references using PyIR, a Python wrapper for IgBLAST v1.9. Any read was removed if the V/J assignment was weak (E-value above 1e-6), the CDR3 was missing, or the read contained stop codons, out-of-frame junctions, or ambiguous translated residues. V3J clonotypes were defined by identical inferred V gene, J gene, and CDR3 amino acid sequence. To compute the percentage overlap between repertoires, the number of shared unique clonotypes was divided by the size of the smaller repertoire. Repertoire richness was assessed with RTK rarefaction, the Chao1 estimator, and Recon v2.1 estimates of unobserved clonotypes. OLGA was used to compute generation probabilities for all TCRbeta clonotypes that the gDNA method yielded from a few donors. Drawn from immuneACCESS, this table holds only the in-frame rearrangements with V and J called that TCRdb kept. Clones are partly lost; checked studies trace under half to an unresolved V gene and leave the rest unexplained. That table furnishes V, J and clone size, whereas the DNA furnished D and trimming. Here the sample has 950,000 to 1,200,000 clones; 60% to 80% occur a single time. Clones ranked in the top ten supply 0.89% of the sample.

The donors were healthy, HIV-negative adults who had no recently reported acute infections or vaccinations. Every donor was a Caucasian adult living in Nashville, Tennessee, USA. CD4+ T cells were enriched through magnetic negative selection, after which naive cells were positively selected on CD45RA and the remaining negative fraction served as the memory subset. Blood was collected by leukapheresis, and PBMCs were isolated by Ficoll-Histopaque density gradient centrifugation and then cryopreserved in liquid nitrogen vapor phase. Analytical flow cytometry was used to check the purity and quantity of every magnetically sorted T cell population. Genomic DNA was isolated from every sorted fraction and measured by UV absorbance on a Nanodrop 2000c.

The chain is assembled from TRBV28 and TRBJ2-1; TRBD2 fits 9 bases in the junction. The TCR originated in a man aged 18-30 years in good health. Some clones in this sample may be carry-over from other donors' samples. The sample consisted of memory CD4+ T cells from PBMCs. The cell subset or site label corresponds to: CD45RA-negative fraction. The CDR3 protein sequence reads: CASSLAGGRNEQFF. The DNA sequence is TGTGCCAGCAGTTTGGCGGGAGGGCGTAATGAGCAGTTCTTC.